This T cell receptor beta chain was observed in a study of regulatory T cells in long-lasting Graves disease. Whole-study context: Antithyroid drug exposure in newly diagnosed Graves' patients had lasted under 3 months.

Notes on this clonotype: No antigen is known for it.

Time point defined: newly diagnosed GD, antithyroid drugs for less than 3 months. Generation of the TCR library employed RNA extracted from PBMCs. CDR3 regions were amplified by Arm-PCR using iRepertoire HTBI primers to build TCR beta libraries. In the authors' workflow: In the combined samples, roughly 62 TRBV and more than 11 TRBJ segments were identified. MiXCR, applied by TCRdb to the multiplex PCR reads, yields one record per CDR3 protein. The V and J calls and clone size come from TCRdb's table, not from the authors' own analysis. The table records 300,000 to 400,000 distinct CDR3 sequences, 15% to 20% of them present only once. Study-wide results and caveats: There was favoring of TRBV28, TRBJ1-2 and TRBJ2-5 in persistent disease.

The CDR3 is 18 residues long. Germline CDR1 reads MGHRA; CDR2 reads YSYEKL. The germline V and J ends were trimmed by 0 bases and 4 bases, with 20 bases remaining between them. This same sample was also taken into another study, of T cells in Graves' hyperthyroidism and ophthalmopathy.

The chain carries TRBV4-1 and TRBJ2-3; possible D gene TRBD2, 6 bases. This TCR derives from a middle-aged man with Graves disease. This material consisted of peripheral blood mononuclear cells (PBMCs), taken at new diagnosis, from a patient treated with antithyroid drugs. The CDR3: CASSQEPPGGAGSDTQYF. The CDR3 coding sequence is TGCGCCAGCAGCCAAGAGCCCCCCGGCGGGGCAGGTTCAGATACGCAGTATTTT.